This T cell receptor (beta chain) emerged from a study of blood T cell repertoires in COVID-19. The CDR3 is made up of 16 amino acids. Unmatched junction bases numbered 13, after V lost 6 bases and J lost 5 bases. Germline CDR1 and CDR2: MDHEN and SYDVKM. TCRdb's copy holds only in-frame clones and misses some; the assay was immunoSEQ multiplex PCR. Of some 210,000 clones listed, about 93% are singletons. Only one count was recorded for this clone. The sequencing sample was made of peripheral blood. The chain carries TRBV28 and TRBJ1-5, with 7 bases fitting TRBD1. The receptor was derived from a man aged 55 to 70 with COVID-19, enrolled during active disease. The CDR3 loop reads CASRATRTGGDQPQHF. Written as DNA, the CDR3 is TGTGCCAGCAGAGCTACCAGGACAGGCGGGGATCAGCCCCAGCATTTT.